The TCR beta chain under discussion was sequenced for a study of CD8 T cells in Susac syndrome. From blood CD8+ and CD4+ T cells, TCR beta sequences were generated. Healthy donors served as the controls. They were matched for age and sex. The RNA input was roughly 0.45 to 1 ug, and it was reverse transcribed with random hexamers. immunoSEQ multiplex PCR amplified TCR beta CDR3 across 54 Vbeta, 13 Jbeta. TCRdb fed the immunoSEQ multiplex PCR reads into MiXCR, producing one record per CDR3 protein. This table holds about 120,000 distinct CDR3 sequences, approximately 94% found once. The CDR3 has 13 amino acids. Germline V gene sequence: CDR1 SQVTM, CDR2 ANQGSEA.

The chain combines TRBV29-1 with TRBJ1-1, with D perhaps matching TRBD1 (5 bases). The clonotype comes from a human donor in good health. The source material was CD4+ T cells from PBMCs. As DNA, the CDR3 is TGCAGTGTGAGAGGGGTAATGAACACTGAAGCTTTCTTT. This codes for CSVRGVMNTEAFF.